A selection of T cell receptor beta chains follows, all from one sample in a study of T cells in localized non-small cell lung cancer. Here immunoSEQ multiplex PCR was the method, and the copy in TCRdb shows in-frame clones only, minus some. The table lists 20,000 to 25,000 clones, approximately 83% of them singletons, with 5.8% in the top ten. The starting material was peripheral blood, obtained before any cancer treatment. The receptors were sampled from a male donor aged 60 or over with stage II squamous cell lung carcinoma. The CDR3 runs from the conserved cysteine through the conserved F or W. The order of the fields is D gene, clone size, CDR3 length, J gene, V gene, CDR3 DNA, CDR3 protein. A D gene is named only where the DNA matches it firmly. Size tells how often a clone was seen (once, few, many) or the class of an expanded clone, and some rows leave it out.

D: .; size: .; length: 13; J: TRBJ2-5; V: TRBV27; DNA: TGTGCCAGCAGCGCACGGTCTGATCGGACCCAGTACTTC; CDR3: CASSARSDRTQYF
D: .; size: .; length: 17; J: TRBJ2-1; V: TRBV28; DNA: TGTGCCAGCAGTCCCCTGGAGACAGAGAGCTCCTACAATGAGCAGTTCTTC; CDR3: CASSPLETESSYNEQFF
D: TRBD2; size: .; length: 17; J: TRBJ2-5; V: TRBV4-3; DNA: TGCGCCAGCAGCCCGACTAGCGGGAGAGCCGGCCAAGAGACCCAGTACTTC; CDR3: CASSPTSGRAGQETQYF
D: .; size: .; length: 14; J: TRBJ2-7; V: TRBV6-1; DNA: TGTGCCAGCAGTGCTGGAGTTGAACTTGGCGAGCAGTACTTC; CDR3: CASSAGVELGEQYF
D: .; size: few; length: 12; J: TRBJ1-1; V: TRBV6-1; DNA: TGTGCCAGCAGTGAAACCCCGTCTGGAGCTTTCTTT; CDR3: CASSETPSGAFF
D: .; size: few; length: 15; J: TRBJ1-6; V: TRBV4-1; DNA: TGCGCCAGCAGCCAACTTAAGGGGGAAGGTTCACCCCTCCACTTT; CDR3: CASSQLKGEGSPLHF
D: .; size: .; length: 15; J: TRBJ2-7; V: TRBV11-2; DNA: TGTGCCAGCAGCTTATCGCCCGGAGCAACCTACGAGCAGTACTTC; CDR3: CASSLSPGATYEQYF
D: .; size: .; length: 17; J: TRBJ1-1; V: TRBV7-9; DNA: TGTGCCAGCAGCTTAGTTAGTTGGGCCAGAGCCCCCACTGAAGCTTTCTTT; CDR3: CASSLVSWARAPTEAFF
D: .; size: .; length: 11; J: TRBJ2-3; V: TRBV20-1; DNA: TGCAGTGCCCGGGGCGGGGATACGCAGTATTTT; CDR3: CSARGGDTQYF
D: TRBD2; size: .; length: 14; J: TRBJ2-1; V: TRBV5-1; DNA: TGCGCCAGCAGCGGACTAGCGGGTAGGTCTGAGCAGTTCTTC; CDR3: CASSGLAGRSEQFF
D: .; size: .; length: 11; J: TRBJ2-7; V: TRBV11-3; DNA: TGTGCCAGCAGGGGGGGCTACGAGCAGTACTTC; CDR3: CASRGGYEQYF
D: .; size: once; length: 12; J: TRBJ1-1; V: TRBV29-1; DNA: TGCAGCGCTTCTACATTTGACACTGAAGCTTTCTTT; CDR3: CSASTFDTEAFF
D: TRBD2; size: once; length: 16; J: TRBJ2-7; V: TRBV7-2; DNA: TGTGCCAGCAGCCCTGCGGCTAGCGGGTTCCTCTACGAGCAGTACTTC; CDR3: CASSPAASGFLYEQYF
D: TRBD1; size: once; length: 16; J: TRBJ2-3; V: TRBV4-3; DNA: TGCGCCAGCAGCCAGGACAGGGATTCAAGTTCAGATACGCAGTATTTT; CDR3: CASSQDRDSSSDTQYF
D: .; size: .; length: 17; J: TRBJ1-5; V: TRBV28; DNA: TGTGCCAGCAGTTTGCCACAGAGACAGGCAAGCAATCAGCCCCAGCATTTT; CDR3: CASSLPQRQASNQPQHF
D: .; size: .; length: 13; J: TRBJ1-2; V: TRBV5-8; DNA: TGTGCCAGCAAACACAGGGATAAGTATGGCTACACCTTC; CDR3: CASKHRDKYGYTF
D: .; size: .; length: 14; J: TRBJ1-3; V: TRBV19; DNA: TGTGCCAGTAGTATCTCCGGGAATGGAAACACCATATATTTT; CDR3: CASSISGNGNTIYF
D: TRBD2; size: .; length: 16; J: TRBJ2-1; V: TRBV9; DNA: TGTGCCAGCAGCGTTCTAGCGGGAGCCTCCTACAATGAGCAGTTCTTC; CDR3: CASSVLAGASYNEQFF
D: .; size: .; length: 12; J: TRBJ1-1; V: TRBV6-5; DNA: TGTGCCAGCAGGGATAGACGATCTGAAGCTTTCTTT; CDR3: CASRDRRSEAFF
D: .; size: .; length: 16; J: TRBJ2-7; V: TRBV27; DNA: TGTGCCAGCACTGCCCCACCGGGACTTTTAGAATGCGAGCAGTACTTC; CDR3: CASTAPPGLLECEQYF
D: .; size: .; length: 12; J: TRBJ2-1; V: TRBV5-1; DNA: TGCGCCAGCAGCTTCCAGGGGTTAGGGCAGTTCTTC; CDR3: CASSFQGLGQFF
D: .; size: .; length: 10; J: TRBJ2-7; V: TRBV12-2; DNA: TGTGCAAGTCGCCTATGCGAGCAGTACTTC; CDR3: CASRLCEQYF
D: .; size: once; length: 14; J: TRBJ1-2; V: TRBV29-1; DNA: TGCAGCGTAACTACCTACGAGGGGGGCTATGGCTACACCTTC; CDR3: CSVTTYEGGYGYTF
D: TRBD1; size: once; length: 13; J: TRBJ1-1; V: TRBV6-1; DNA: TGTGCCAGCAGGGGACAGGGGGACACTGAAGCTTTCTTT; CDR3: CASRGQGDTEAFF
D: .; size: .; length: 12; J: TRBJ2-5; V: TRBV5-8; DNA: TGTGCCAGCTCCGACGGGGGTCAGACCCAGTACTTC; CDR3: CASSDGGQTQYF
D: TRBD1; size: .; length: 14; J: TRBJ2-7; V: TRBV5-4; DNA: TGTGCCAGCAGCGTGGGACAGGGAAGGGACGAGCAGTACTTC; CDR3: CASSVGQGRDEQYF
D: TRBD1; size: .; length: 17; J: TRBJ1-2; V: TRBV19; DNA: TGTGCCACCTATGACCAAGCCGGGACAGGGGGCAACTATGGCTACACCTTC; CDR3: CATYDQAGTGGNYGYTF
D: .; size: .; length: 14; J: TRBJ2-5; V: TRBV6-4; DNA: TGTGCCAGACCCCCGACCAATGGATCTGGGACCCAGTACTTC; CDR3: CARPPTNGSGTQYF
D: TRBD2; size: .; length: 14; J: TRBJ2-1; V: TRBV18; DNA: TGTGCCAGCTCACCAGGGACTAGCGACAATGAGCAGTTCTTC; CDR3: CASSPGTSDNEQFF
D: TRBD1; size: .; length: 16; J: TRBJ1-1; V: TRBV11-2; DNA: TGTGCCAGCAGGGTAGGAGGGGGCCAAATGAACACTGAAGCTTTCTTT; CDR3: CASRVGGGQMNTEAFF